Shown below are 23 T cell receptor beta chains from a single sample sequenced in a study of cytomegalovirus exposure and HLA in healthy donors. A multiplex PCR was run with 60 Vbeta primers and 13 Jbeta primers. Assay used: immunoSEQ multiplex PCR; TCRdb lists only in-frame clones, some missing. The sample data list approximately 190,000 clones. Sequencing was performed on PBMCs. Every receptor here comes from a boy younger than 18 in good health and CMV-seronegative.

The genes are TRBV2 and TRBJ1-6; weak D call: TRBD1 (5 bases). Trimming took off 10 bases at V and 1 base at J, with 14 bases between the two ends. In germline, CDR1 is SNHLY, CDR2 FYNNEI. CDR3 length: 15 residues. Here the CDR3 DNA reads TGTGCCACCCTCCGGGGGGAGTCCTATAATTCACCCCTCCACTTT. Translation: CATLRGESYNSPLHF. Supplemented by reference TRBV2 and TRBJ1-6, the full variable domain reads EPEVTQTPSHQVTQMGQEVILRCVPISNHLYFYWYRQILGQKVEFLVSFYNNEISEKSEIFDDQFSVERPDGSNFTLKIRSTKLEDSAMYFCATLRGESYNSPLHFGNGTRLTVT.

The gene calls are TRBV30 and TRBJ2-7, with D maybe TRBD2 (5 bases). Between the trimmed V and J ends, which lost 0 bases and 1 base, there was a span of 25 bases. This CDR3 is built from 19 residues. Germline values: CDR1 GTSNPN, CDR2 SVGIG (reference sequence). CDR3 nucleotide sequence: TGTGCCTGGAGTGTACTACTTAACCGAGGGAAAAAACTTTCCTACGAGCAGTACTTC. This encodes CAWSVLLNRGKKLSYEQYF.

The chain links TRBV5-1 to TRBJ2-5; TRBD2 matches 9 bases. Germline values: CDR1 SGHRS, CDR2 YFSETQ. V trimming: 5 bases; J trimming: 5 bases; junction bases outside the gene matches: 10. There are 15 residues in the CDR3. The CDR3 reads CASRLAGGPWETQYF. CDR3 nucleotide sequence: TGCGCCAGCAGGCTTGCGGGGGGGCCTTGGGAGACCCAGTACTTC.

The DNA for the CDR3 is TGTGCCAGCAGTGCCTTAAAGTTCGGTGAGACCCAGTACTTC. Protein product: CASSALKFGETQYF. The rearrangement links TRBV25-1 to TRBJ2-5; D gene unclear. V was cut by 4 bases and J by 5 bases, with 14 bases left in between. Germline V lookup: CDR1 MGHDK, CDR2 SYGVNS. The CDR3 covers 14 residues.

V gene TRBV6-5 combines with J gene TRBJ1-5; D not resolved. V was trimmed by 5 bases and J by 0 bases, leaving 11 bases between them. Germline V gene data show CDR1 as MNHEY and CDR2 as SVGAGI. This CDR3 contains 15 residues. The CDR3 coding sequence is TGTGCCAGCAGTAGATCAGGACTTAGCAATCAGCCCCAGCATTTT. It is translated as CASSRSGLSNQPQHF.

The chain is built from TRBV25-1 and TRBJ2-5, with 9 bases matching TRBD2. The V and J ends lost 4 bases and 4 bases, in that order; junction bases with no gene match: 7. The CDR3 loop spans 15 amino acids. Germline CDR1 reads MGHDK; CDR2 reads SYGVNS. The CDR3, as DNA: TGTGCCAGCAGTGGGTTAATAGCGGGGGCAGAGACCCAGTACTTC. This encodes CASSGLIAGAETQYF.

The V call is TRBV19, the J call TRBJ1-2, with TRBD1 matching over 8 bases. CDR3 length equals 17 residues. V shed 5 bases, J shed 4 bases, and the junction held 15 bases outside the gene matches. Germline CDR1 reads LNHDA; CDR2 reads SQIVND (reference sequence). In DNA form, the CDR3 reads TGTGCCAGTAGTGTCACGAGACAGGGGACGGCACTCTATGGCTACACCTTC. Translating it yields CASSVTRQGTALYGYTF.

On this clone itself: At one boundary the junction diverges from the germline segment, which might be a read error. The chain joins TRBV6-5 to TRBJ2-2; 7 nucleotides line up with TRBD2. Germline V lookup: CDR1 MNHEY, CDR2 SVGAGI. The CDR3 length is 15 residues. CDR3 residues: CVSSRSGYIFGELFF. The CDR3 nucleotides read TGTGTCAGCAGTCGTAGCGGGTACATATTTGGGGAGCTGTTTTTT.

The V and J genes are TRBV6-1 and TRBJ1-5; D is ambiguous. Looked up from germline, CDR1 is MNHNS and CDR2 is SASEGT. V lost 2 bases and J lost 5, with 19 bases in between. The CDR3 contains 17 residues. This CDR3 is CASSEYPRRGSDQPQHF. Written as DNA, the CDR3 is TGTGCCAGCAGTGAATACCCACGGCGGGGATCTGATCAGCCCCAGCATTTT.

The CDR3 DNA is TGTGCCAGCAATCGTCTTGAGGGCTTGGCTTTCTTT. Its protein product is CASNRLEGLAFF. The rearrangement links TRBV7-2 to TRBJ1-1; the D is unclear. The CDR3 contains 12 residues. Trimming left V 7 bases short and J 11 bases short, with 17 bases between. Germline V lookup: CDR1 SGHTA, CDR2 FQGNSA.

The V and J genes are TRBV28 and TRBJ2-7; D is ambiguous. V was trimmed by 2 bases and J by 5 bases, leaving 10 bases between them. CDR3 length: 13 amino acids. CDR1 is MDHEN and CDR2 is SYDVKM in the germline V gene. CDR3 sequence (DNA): TGTGCCAGCAGTTTAGAGGCCGTCGACGAGCAGTACTTC. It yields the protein CASSLEAVDEQYF.

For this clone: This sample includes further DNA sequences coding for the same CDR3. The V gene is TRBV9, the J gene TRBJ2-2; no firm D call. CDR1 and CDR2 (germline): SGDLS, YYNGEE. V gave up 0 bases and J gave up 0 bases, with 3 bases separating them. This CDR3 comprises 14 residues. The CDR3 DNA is TGTGCCAGCAGCGTAGACTCGAACACCGGGGAGCTGTTTTTT. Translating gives CASSVDSNTGELFF.

The CDR3 sequence: CASSQDVREETQYF. In nucleotides, the CDR3 is TGTGCCAGCAGCCAAGATGTCAGGGAAGAGACCCAGTACTTC. The chain employs TRBV4-2 and TRBJ2-5; weak D call: TRBD1 (5 bases). This CDR3 is 14 amino acids long. Germline V lookup: CDR1 LGHNA, CDR2 YNFKEQ. Trimming left V 0 bases short and J 3 bases short, with 8 bases between.

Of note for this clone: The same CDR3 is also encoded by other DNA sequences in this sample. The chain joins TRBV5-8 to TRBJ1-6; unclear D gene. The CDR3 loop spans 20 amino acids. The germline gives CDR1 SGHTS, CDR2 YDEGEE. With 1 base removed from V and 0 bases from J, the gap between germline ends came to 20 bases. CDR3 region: CASSLSYAEPFSSYNSPLHF. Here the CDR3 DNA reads TGTGCCAGCAGCTTGTCCTACGCCGAACCTTTTAGCTCCTATAATTCACCCCTCCACTTT.

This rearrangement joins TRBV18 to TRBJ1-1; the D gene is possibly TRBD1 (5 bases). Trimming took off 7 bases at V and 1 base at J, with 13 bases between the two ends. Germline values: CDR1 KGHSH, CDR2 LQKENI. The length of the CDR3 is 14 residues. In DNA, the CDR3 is TGTGCCAGCTTCCCCTTTGGGGCGAACACTGAAGCTTTCTTT. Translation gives CASFPFGANTEAFF.

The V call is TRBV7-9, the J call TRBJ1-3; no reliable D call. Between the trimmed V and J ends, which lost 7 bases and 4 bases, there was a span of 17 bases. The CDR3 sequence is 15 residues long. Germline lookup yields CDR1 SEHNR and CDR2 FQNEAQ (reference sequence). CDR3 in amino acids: CASNPSGVTGNTIYF. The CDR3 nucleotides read TGTGCCAGCAACCCCTCCGGGGTCACCGGAAACACCATATATTTT.

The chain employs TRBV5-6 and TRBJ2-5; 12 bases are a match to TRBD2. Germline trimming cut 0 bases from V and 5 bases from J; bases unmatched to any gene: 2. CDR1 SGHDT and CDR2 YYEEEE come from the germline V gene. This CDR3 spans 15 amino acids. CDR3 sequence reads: CASSLGLAGDETQYF. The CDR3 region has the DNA TGTGCCAGCAGCTTGGGACTAGCGGGGGACGAGACCCAGTACTTC.

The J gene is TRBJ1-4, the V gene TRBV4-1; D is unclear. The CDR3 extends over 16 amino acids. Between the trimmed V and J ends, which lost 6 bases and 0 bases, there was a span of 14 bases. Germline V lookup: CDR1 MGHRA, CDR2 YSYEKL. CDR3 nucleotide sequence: TGCGCCAGCAGGCTATTCGATGTCGCAACTAATGAAAAACTGTTTTTT. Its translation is CASRLFDVATNEKLFF.

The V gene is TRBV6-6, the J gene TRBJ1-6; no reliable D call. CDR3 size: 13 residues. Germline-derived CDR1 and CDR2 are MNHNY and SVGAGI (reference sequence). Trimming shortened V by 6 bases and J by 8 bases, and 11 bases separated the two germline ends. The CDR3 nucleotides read TGTGCCAGCAGCCCCGAGGGATATTCACCCCTCCACTTT. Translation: CASSPEGYSPLHF.

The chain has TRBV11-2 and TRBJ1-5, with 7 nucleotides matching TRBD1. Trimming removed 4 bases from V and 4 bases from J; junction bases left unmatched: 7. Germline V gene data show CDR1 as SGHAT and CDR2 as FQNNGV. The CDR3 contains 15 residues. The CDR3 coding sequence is TGTGCCAGCAGCTCGATCAGGGGGAGTAATCAGCCCCAGCATTTT. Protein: CASSSIRGSNQPQHF.

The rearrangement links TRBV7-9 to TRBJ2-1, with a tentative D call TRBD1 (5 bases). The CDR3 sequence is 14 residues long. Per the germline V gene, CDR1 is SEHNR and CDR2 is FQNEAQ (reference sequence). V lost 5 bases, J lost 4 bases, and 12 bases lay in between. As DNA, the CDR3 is TGTGCCAGCAGCCTTCCTGACAGTTACAATGAGCAGTTCTTC. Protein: CASSLPDSYNEQFF.

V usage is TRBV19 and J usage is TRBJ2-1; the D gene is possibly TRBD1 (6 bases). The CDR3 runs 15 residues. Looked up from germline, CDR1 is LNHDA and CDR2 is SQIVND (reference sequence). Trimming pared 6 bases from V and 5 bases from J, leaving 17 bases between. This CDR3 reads CASSSQLRGHNEQFF. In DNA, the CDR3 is TGTGCCAGTAGCTCCCAGCTCAGGGGTCACAATGAGCAGTTCTTC.

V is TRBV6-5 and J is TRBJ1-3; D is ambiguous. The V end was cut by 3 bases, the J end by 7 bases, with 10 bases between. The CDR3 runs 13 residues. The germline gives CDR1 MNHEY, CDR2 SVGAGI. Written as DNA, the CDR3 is TGTGCCAGCAGTTATGATCGCGGGAACACCATATATTTT. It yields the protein CASSYDRGNTIYF.